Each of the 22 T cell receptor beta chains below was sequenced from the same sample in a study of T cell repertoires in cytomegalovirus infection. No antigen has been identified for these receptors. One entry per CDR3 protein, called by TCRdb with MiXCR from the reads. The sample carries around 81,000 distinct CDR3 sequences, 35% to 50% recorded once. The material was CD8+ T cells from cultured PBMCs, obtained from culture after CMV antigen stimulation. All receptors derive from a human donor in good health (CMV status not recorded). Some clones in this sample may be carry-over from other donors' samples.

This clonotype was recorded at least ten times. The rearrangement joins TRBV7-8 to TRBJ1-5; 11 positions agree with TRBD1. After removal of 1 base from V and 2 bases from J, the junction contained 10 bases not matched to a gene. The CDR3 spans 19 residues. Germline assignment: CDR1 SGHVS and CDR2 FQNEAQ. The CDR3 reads CASSLGGGAGQGGNQPQHF. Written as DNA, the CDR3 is TGTGCCAGCAGCTTAGGAGGGGGGGCGGGACAGGGGGGCAATCAGCCCCAGCATTTT.

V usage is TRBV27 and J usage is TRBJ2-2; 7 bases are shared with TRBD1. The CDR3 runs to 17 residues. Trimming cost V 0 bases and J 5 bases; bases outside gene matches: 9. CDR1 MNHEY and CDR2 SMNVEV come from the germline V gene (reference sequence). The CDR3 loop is CASSLSYRGVFTGELFF. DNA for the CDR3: TGTGCCAGCAGTTTATCGTACAGGGGCGTATTTACCGGGGAGCTGTTTTTT.

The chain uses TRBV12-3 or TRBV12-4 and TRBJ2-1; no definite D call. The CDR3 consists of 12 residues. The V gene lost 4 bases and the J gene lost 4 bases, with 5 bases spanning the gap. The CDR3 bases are TGTGCCAGCAGTTCGAGATACAATGAGCAGTTCTTC. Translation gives CASSSRYNEQFF.

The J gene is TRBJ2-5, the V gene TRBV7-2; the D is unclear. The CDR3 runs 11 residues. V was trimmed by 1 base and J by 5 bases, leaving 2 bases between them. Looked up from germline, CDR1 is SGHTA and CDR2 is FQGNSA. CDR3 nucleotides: TGTGCCAGCAGCTTAGATGAGACCCAGTACTTC. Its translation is CASSLDETQYF.

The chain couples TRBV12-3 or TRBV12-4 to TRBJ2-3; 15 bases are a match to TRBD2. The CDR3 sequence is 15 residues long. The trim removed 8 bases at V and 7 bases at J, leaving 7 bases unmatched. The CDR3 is CASSGGLAGGNTQYF. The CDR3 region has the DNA TGTGCCAGCTCCGGAGGACTAGCGGGGGGGAATACGCAGTATTTT.

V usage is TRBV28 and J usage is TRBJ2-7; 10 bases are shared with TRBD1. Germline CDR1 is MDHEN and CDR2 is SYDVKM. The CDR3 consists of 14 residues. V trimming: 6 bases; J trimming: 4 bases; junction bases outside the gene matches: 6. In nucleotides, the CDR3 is TGTGCCAGCAGCAGAGACAGGGGGCTTTACGAGCAGTACTTC. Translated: CASSRDRGLYEQYF.

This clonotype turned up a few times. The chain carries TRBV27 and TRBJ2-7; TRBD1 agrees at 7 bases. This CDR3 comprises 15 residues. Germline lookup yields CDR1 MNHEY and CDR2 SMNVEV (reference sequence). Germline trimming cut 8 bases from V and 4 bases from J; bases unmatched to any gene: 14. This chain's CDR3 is CASRYTGAEIYEQYF. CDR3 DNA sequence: TGTGCCAGCCGGTATACAGGGGCCGAGATTTACGAGCAGTACTTC.

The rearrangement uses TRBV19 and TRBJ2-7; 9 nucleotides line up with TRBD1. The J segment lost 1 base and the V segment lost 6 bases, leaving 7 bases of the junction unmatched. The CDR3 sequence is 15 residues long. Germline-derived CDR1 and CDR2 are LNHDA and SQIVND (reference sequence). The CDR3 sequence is CASSPGQGSSYEQYF. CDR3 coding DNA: TGTGCCAGTAGCCCCGGACAGGGGTCTTCCTACGAGCAGTACTTC.

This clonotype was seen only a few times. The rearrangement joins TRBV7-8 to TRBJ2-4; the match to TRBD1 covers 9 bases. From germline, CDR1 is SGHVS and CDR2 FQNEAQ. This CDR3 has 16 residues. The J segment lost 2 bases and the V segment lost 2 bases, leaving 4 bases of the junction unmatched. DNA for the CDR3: TGTGCCAGCAGCTTATTGGGACAGGGATCCAAAAACATTCAGTACTTC. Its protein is CASSLLGQGSKNIQYF.

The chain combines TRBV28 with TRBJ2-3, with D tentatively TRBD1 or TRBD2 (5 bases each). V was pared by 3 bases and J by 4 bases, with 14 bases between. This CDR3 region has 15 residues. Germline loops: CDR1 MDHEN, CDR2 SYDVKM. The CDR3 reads CASSFEGYEADTQYF. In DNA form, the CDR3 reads TGTGCCAGCAGTTTCGAGGGGTACGAGGCAGATACGCAGTATTTT.

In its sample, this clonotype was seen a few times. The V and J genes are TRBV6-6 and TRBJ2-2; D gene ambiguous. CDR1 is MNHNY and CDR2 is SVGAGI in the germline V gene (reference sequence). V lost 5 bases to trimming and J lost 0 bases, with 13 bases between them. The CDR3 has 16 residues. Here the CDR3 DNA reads TGTGCCAGCAGTAACGGAGCAGGCTCGAACACCGGGGAGCTGTTTTTT. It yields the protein CASSNGAGSNTGELFF.

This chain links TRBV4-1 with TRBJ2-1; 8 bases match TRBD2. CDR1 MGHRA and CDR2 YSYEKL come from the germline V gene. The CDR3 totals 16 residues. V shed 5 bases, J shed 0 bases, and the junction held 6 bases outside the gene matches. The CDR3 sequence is CASSAGGQTSYNEQFF. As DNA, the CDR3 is TGCGCCAGCAGCGCGGGGGGACAAACCTCCTACAATGAGCAGTTCTTC.

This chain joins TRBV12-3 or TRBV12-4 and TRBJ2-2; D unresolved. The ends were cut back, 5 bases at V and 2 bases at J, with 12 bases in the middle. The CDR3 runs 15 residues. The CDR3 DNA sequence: TGTGCCAGCAGTAACCTTGACCCAAACACCGGGGAGCTGTTTTTT. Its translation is CASSNLDPNTGELFF.

The CDR3 region is CSGGGGAYNEQFF. As DNA, the CDR3 is TGCAGTGGCGGCGGGGGGGCCTACAATGAGCAGTTCTTC. The J gene is TRBJ2-1, the V gene TRBV20-1; 9 bases line up with TRBD2. V lost 7 bases and J lost 2; bases outside the gene matches: 3. CDR1 DFQATT and CDR2 SNEGSKA come from the germline V gene (reference sequence). This CDR3 contains 13 residues.

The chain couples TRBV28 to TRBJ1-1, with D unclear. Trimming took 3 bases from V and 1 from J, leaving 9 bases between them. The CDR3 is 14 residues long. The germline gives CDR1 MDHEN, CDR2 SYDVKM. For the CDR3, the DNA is TGTGCCAGCAGTTTTGACGGTAGGAACACTGAAGCTTTCTTT. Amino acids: CASSFDGRNTEAFF.

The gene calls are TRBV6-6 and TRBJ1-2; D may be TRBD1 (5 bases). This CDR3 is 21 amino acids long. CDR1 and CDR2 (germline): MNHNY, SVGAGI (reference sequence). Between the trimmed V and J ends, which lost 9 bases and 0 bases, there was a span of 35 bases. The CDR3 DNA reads TGTGCCAGTTTGACACTTCTCGGGACTCCTGAGGCCCCTTTGGCTAACTATGGCTACACCTTC. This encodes CASLTLLGTPEAPLANYGYTF.

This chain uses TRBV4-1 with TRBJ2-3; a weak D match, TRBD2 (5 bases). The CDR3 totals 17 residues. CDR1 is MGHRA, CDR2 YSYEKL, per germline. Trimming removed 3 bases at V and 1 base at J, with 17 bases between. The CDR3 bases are TGCGCCAGCAGCCACCCCCCCGGGGAACCAGGCACAGATACGCAGTATTTT. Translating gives CASSHPPGEPGTDTQYF.

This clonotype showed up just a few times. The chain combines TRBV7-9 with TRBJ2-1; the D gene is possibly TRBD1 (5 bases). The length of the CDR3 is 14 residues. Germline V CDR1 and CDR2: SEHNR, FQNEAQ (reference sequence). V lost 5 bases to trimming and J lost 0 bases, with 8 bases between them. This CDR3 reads CASSGANSYNEQFF. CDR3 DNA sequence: TGTGCCAGCAGCGGGGCCAACTCCTACAATGAGCAGTTCTTC.

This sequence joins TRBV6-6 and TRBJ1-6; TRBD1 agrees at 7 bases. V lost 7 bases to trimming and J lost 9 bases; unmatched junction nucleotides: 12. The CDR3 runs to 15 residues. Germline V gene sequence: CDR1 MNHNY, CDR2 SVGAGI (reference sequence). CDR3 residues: CASTNGAGGSSPLHF. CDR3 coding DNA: TGTGCCAGCACAAACGGGGCAGGGGGAAGTTCACCCCTCCACTTT.

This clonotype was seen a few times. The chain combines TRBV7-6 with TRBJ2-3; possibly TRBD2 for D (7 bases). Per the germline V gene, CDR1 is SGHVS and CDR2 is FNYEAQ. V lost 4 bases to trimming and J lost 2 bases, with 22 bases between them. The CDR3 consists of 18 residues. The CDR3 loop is CASSSGGAVRGLTDTQYF. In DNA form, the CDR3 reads TGTGCCAGCAGCTCGGGGGGAGCGGTGCGGGGGCTCACAGATACGCAGTATTTT. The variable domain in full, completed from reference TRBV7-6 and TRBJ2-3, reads GAGVSQSPRYKVTKRGQDVALRCDPISGHVSLYWYRQALGQGPEFLTYFNYEAQQDKSGLPNDRFSAERPEGSISTLTIQRTEQRDSAMYRCASSSGGAVRGLTDTQYFGPGTRLTVL.

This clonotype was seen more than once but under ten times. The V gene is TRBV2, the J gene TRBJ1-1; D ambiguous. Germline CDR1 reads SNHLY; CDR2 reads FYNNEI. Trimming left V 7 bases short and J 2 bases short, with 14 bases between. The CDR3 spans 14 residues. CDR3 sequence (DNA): TGTGCCAGCATGGTCCATTTGGGCAACACTGAAGCTTTCTTT. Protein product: CASMVHLGNTEAFF.

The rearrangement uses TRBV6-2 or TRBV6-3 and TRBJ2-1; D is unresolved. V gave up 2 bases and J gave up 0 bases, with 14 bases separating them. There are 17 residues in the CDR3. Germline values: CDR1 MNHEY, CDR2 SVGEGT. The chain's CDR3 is CASSYIPIGNSYNEQFF. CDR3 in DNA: TGTGCCAGCAGTTACATTCCGATAGGAAACTCCTACAATGAGCAGTTCTTC.